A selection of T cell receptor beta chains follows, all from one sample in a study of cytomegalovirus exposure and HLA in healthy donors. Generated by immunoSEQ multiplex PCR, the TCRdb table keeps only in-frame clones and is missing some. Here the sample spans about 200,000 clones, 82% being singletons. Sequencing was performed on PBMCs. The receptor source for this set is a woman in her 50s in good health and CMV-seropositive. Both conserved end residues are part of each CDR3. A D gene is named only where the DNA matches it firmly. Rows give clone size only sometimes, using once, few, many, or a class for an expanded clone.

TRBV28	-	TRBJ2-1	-	CASFRSDSLQQFF	TGTGCCAGCTTTAGGTCGGATAGCCTCCAGCAGTTCTTC
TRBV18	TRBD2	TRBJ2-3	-	CASSPLGVAGGKDTQYF	TGTGCCAGCTCACCACTAGGAGTAGCGGGAGGGAAAGATACGCAGTATTTT
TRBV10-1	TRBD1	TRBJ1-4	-	CAIPAGTGGEKLFF	TGCGCCATCCCGGCCGGGACAGGGGGAGAAAAACTGTTTTTT
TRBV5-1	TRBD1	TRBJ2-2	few	CASSLRSGGTGELFF	TGCGCCAGCAGCTTGAGGTCAGGGGGCACCGGGGAGCTGTTTTTT
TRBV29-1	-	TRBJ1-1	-	CSVGHLLNTEAFF	TGCAGCGTAGGACACCTATTGAACACTGAAGCTTTCTTT
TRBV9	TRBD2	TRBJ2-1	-	CASSVGASGLVNEQFF	TGTGCCAGCAGCGTAGGGGCTAGCGGGCTTGTGAATGAGCAGTTCTTC
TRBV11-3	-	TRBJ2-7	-	CASSFQPVREDYEQYF	TGTGCCAGCAGCTTCCAGCCCGTCAGGGAGGACTACGAGCAGTACTTC
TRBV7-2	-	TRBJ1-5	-	CASSLMWPLNQPQHF	TGTGCCAGCAGCTTAATGTGGCCCCTCAATCAGCCCCAGCATTTT
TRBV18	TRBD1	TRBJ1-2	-	CASSPSNRGANYGYTF	TGTGCCAGCTCACCCTCTAACAGGGGTGCTAACTATGGCTACACCTTC
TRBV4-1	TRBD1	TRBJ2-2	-	CASSQPEGGGPGELFF	TGCGCCAGCAGCCAACCGGAAGGGGGCGGGCCCGGGGAGCTGTTTTTT
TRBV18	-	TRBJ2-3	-	CASSPVSPLQNTDTQYF	TGTGCCAGCTCACCCGTATCCCCGCTTCAGAACACAGATACGCAGTATTTT
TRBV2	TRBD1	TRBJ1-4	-	CASSVETGINEKLFF	TGTGCCAGCAGTGTGGAGACAGGGATAAATGAAAAACTGTTTTTT
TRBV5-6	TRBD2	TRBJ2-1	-	CASSLVREGNEQFF	TGTGCCAGCAGCTTGGTTAGGGAGGGCAATGAGCAGTTCTTC
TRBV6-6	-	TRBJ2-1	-	CASRLDSYNEQFF	TGTGCCAGCAGACTCGATTCATACAATGAGCAGTTCTTC
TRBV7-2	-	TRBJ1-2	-	CASSRLPQNYGYTF	TGTGCCAGCAGCCGCCTCCCACAGAACTATGGCTACACCTTC
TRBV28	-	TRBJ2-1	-	CASSLTTSSYNEQFF	TGTGCCAGCAGTTTAACTACGAGCTCCTACAATGAGCAGTTCTTC
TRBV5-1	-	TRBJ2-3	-	CASSLVGGGTDTQYF	TGCGCCAGCAGCTTGGTCGGTGGTGGCACAGATACGCAGTATTTT
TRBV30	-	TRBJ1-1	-	CAWTHGGGRVSEAFF	TGTGCCTGGACCCACGGCGGGGGTAGAGTGTCTGAAGCTTTCTTT
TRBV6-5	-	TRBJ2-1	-	CASSSASNEQFF	TGTGCCAGCAGTTCAGCGAGCAATGAGCAGTTCTTC
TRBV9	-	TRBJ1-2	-	CASSQGANYGYTF	TGTGCCAGCAGCCAAGGGGCTAACTATGGCTACACCTTC
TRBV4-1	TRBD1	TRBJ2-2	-	CASSHLPGTEANTGELFF	TGCGCCAGCAGCCATTTACCGGGGACAGAGGCGAACACCGGGGAGCTGTTTTTT
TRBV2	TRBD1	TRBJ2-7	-	CASSIRDSYYEQYF	TGTGCCAGCAGTATTCGGGACAGCTACTACGAGCAGTACTTC
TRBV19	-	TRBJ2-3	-	CASSDGTTDTQYF	TGTGCCAGTTCCGACGGGACAACAGATACGCAGTATTTT
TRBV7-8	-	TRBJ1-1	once	CASSLKGDKAFF	TGTGCCAGCAGCTTAAAAGGGGACAAAGCTTTCTTT
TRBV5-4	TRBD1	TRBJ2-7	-	CASSEGGTGPLEQYF	TGTGCCAGCAGCGAAGGAGGGACAGGGCCTCTCGAGCAGTACTTC
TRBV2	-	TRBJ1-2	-	CASSALGVPLYGYTF	TGTGCCAGCAGTGCCCTAGGGGTGCCCCTCTATGGCTACACCTTC
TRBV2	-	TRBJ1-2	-	CASTRDNPPHYGYTF	TGTGCCAGCACCCGGGACAACCCGCCCCACTATGGCTACACCTTC
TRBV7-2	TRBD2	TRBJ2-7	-	CASSLVDPGLAGVGSEQYF	TGTGCCAGCAGCTTAGTTGACCCCGGACTAGCGGGAGTCGGTAGCGAGCAGTACTTC
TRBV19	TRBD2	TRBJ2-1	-	CAPELAGGYNEQFF	TGTGCCCCAGAGCTAGCGGGAGGGTACAATGAGCAGTTCTTC
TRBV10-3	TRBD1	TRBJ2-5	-	CAISTGTGETQYF	TGTGCCATCAGTACAGGGACAGGCGAGACCCAGTACTTC
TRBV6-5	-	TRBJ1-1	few	CASSYSAQETNTEAFF	TGTGCCAGCAGTTACTCCGCCCAGGAAACGAACACTGAAGCTTTCTTT
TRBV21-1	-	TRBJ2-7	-	CASSDLIPGDRGSGTSYEQYF	TGTGCCAGCAGCGATCTAATCCCTGGGGACAGGGGTTCCGGGACTAGCTACGAGCAGTACTTC
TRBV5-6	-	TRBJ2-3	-	CASSQGTTDTQYF	TGTGCCAGCAGTCAGGGGACGACAGATACGCAGTATTTT
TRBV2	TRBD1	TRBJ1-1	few	CASSGDRDTEAFF	TGTGCCAGCAGTGGGGACAGGGACACTGAAGCTTTCTTT
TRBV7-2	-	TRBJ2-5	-	CASSPNGGSETQYF	TGTGCCAGCAGTCCCAATGGGGGCTCAGAGACCCAGTACTTC
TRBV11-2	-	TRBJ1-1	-	CASSQQGNTEAFF	TGTGCCAGCAGCCAACAGGGGAACACTGAAGCTTTCTTT
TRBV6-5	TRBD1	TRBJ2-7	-	CASSSTKTGTGVEQYF	TGTGCCAGCAGTTCCACTAAGACCGGGACAGGGGTCGAGCAGTACTTC
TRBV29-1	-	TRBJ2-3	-	CSAGRRNTDTQYF	TGCAGCGCGGGGAGAAGGAATACAGATACGCAGTATTTT
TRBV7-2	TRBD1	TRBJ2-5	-	CASSTRDRQETQYF	TGTGCCAGCAGCACCCGGGACAGACAAGAGACCCAGTACTTC
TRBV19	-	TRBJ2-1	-	CASNPGYSYNEQFF	TGTGCCAGTAACCCGGGGTACTCCTACAATGAGCAGTTCTTC
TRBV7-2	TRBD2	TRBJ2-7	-	CASSLRTSGGTTGYEQYF	TGTGCCAGCAGCTTAAGGACTAGCGGGGGTACCACAGGTTACGAGCAGTACTTC
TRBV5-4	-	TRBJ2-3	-	CASSLGGADTQYF	TGTGCCAGCAGCTTGGGGGGCGCAGATACGCAGTATTTT
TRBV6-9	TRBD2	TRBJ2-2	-	CASTMRAGGSTGELFF	TGTGCCAGCACTATGCGAGCGGGGGGATCTACCGGGGAGCTGTTTTTT
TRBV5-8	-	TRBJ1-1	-	CASSLGQGHTEAFF	TGTGCCAGCAGCTTGGGGCAGGGGCACACTGAAGCTTTCTTT
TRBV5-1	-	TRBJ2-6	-	CASSGSTAPDSGANVLTF	TGCGCCAGCAGCGGGTCGACAGCCCCAGACTCTGGGGCCAACGTCCTGACTTTC
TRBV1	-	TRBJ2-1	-	CTSSQDSGYPGQRERVVSYNEQFF	TGCACCAGCAGCCAAGATAGTGGGTACCCAGGGCAGCGGGAGAGGGTAGTCTCCTACAATGAGCAGTTCTTC
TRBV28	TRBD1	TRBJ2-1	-	CASSPGTALEAEQFF	TGTGCCAGCAGTCCCGGGACAGCGTTAGAGGCGGAGCAGTTCTTC
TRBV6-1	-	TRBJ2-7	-	CASSEWTATYEQYF	TGTGCCAGCAGTGAATGGACTGCGACCTACGAGCAGTACTTC
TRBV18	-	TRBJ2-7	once	CASSLGVQAYEQYF	TGTGCCAGCTCCCTCGGGGTACAAGCCTACGAGCAGTACTTC
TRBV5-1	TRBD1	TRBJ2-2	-	CASSGGQGGHFTGELFF	TGCGCCAGCAGCGGAGGACAGGGGGGCCACTTCACCGGGGAGCTGTTTTTT
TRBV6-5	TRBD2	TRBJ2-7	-	CASSPSGTSGEQYF	TGTGCCAGCAGTCCCTCCGGGACTAGCGGCGAGCAGTACTTC
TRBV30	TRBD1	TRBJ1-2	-	CASRDRRNYGYTF	TGTGCCTCCCGGGACAGGAGAAACTATGGCTACACCTTC
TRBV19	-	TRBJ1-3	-	CASRTAASGNTIYF	TGTGCCAGTCGGACAGCTGCATCTGGAAACACCATATATTTT
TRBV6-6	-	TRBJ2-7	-	CASTSSIGQGEQYF	TGTGCCAGCACCTCCAGTATAGGCCAGGGCGAGCAGTACTTC
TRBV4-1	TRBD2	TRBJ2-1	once	CASSQGRARGEGNNEQFF	TGCGCCAGCAGCCAAGGCAGGGCGAGAGGGGAGGGCAACAATGAGCAGTTCTTC